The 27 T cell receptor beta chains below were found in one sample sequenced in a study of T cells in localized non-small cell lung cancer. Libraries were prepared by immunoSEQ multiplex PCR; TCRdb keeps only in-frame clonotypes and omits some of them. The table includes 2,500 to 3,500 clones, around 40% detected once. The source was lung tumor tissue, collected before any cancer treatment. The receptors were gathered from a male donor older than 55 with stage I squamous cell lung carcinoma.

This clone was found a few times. This chain's CDR3 is CASSSGQGRYTEAFF. CDR3 coding DNA: TGTGCCAGCAGTAGTGGACAGGGGCGCTACACTGAAGCTTTCTTT. The chain joins TRBV6-8 to TRBJ1-1; 9 bases align to TRBD1. Germline trimming cut 5 bases from V and 3 bases from J; bases unmatched to any gene: 7. Germline loops: CDR1 MNHGY, CDR2 SAAAGT. The CDR3 spans 15 residues.

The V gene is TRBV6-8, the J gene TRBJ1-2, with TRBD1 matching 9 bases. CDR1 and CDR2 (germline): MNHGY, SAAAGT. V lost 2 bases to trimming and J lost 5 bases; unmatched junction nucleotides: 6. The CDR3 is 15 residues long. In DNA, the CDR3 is TGTGCCAGCAGTTACGCGACAGGGGGATGGTATGGCTACACCTTC. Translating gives CASSYATGGWYGYTF.

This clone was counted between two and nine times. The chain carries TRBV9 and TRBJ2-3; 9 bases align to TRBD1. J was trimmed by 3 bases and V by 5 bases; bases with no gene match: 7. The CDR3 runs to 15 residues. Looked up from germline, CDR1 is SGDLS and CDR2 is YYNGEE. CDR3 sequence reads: CASRGTGSETDTQYF. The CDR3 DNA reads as TGTGCCAGCAGGGGGACAGGGAGTGAGACAGATACGCAGTATTTT.

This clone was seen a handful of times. CDR3 DNA: TGTGCCAGCAAAGACAGAACCTACGAGCAGTACTTC. Residues: CASKDRTYEQYF. This rearrangement joins TRBV6-7 to TRBJ2-7; D perhaps matches TRBD1 (5 bases). TRBV6-7 is an ORF for which the function is uncertain. Trimming removed 7 bases from V and 2 bases from J, with 9 bases in between. The CDR3 loop spans 12 amino acids.

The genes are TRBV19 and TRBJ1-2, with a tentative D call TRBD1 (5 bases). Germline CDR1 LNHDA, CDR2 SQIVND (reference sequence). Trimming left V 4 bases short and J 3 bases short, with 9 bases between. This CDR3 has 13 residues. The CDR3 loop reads CASSTRGDYGYTF. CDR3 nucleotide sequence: TGTGCCAGTAGTACGAGGGGTGACTATGGCTACACCTTC. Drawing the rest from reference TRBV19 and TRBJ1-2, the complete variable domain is DGGITQSPKYLFRKEGQNVTLSCEQNLNHDAMYWYRQDPGQGLRLIYYSQIVNDFQKGDIAEGYSVSREKKESFPLTVTSAQKNPTAFYLCASSTRGDYGYTFGSGTRLTVV.

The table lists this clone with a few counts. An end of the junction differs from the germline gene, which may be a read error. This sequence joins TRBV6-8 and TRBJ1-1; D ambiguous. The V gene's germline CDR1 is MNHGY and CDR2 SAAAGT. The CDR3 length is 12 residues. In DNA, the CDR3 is TGTGCCAGCAGGAGTCCAGGCGGCGGGTTTTCGTTT. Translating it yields CASRSPGGGFSF.

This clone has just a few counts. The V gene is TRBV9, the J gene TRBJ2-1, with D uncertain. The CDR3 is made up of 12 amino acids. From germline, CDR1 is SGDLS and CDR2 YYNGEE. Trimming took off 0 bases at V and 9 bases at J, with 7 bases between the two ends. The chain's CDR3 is CASSVAESEQFF. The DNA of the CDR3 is TGTGCCAGCAGCGTAGCTGAGTCTGAGCAGTTCTTC.

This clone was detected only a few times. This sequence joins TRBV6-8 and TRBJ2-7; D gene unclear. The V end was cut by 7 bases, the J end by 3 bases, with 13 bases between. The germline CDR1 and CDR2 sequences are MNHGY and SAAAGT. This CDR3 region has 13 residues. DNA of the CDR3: TGTGCCAGCATGTATAGCTCGGGCTACGAGCAGTACTTC. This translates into CASMYSSGYEQYF.

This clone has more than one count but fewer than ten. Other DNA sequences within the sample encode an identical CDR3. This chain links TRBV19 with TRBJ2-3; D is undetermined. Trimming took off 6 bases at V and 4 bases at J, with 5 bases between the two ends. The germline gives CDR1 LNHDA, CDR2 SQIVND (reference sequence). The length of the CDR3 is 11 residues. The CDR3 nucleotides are TGTGCCAGTAGGTTGGCAGATACGCAGTATTTT. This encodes CASRLADTQYF. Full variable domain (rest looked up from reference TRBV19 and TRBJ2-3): DGGITQSPKYLFRKEGQNVTLSCEQNLNHDAMYWYRQDPGQGLRLIYYSQIVNDFQKGDIAEGYSVSREKKESFPLTVTSAQKNPTAFYLCASRLADTQYFGPGTRLTVL.

The CDR3 here is CASTRGGVGEAFF. Written as DNA, the CDR3 is TGTGCCAGCACCCGGGGTGGTGTTGGTGAAGCTTTCTTT. V is TRBV28 and J is TRBJ1-1; no clear D. The germline V gene encodes CDR1 MDHEN and CDR2 SYDVKM. The CDR3 loop spans 13 amino acids. Deletions cut 7 bases from V and 7 bases from J, with 16 bases between.

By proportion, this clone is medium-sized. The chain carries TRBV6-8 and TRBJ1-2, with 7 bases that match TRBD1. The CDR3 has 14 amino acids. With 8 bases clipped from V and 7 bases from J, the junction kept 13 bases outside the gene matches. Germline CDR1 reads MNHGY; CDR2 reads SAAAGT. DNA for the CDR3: TGTGCCAGCGGGGCGGGCAGGGGGTTGGTTGGCTACACCTTC. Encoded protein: CASGAGRGLVGYTF.

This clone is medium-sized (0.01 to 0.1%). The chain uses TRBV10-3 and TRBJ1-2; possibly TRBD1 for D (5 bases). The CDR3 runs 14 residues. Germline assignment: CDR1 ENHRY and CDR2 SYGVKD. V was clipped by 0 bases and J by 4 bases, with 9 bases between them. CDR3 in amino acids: CAISESGAAYGYTF. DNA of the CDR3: TGTGCCATCAGTGAGTCAGGGGCGGCCTATGGCTACACCTTC.

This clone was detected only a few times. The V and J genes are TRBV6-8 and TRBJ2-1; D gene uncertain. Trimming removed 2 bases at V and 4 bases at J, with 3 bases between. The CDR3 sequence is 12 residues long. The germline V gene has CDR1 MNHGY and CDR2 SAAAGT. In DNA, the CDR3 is TGTGCCAGCAGTTACGGGTACAATGAGCAGTTCTTC. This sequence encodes CASSYGYNEQFF.

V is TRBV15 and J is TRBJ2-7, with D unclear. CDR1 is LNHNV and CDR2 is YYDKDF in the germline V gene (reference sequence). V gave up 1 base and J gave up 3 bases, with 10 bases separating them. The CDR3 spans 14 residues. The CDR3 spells CATSRGTLGYEQYF. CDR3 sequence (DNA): TGTGCCACCAGCAGAGGAACCCTCGGCTACGAGCAGTACTTC. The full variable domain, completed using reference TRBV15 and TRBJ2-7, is DAMVIQNPRYQVTQFGKPVTLSCSQTLNHNVMYWYQQKSSQAPKLLFHYYDKDFNNEADTPDNFQSRRPNTSFCFLDIRSPGLGDTAMYLCATSRGTLGYEQYFGPGTRLTVT.

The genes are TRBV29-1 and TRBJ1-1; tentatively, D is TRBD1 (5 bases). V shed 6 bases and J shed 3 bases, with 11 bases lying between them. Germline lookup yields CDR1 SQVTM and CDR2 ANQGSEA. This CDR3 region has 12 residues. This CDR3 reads CSVGWGDTEAFF. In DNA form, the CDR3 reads TGCAGCGTAGGGTGGGGGGACACTGAAGCTTTCTTT.

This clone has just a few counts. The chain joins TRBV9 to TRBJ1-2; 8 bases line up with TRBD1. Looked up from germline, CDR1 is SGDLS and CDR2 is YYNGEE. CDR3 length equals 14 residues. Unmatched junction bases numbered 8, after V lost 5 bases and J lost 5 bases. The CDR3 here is CASSEAGGRYGYTF. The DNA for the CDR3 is TGTGCCAGCAGTGAAGCAGGGGGCAGGTATGGCTACACCTTC.

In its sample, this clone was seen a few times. The CDR3 nucleotides are TGTGCCAGCAGCTTGTACAGAAGCAATCAGCCCCAGCATTTT. As protein: CASSLYRSNQPQHF. This chain uses TRBV11-3 with TRBJ1-5; D is uncertain. Germline V gives CDR1 SGHNT, CDR2 YENEEA. V was clipped by 3 bases and J by 1 base, with 7 bases between them. This CDR3 spans 14 amino acids.

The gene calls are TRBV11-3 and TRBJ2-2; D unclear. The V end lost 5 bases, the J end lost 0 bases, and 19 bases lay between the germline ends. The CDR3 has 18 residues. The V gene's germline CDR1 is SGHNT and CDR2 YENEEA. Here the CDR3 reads CASSLYLGSPTNTGELFF. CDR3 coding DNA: TGTGCCAGCAGCCTATATTTGGGCTCACCGACGAACACCGGGGAGCTGTTTTTT. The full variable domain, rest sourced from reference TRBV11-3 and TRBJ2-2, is EAGVVQSPRYKIIEKKQPVAFWCNPISGHNTLYWYLQNLGQGPELLIRYENEEAVDDSQLPKDRFSAERLKGVDSTLKIQPAELGDSAVYLCASSLYLGSPTNTGELFFGEGSRLTVL.

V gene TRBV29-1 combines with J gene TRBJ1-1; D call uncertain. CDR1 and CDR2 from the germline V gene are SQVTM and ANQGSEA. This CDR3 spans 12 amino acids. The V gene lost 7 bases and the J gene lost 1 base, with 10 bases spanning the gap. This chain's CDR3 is CSARQTNTEAFF. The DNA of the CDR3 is TGCAGCGCTAGGCAGACGAACACTGAAGCTTTCTTT.

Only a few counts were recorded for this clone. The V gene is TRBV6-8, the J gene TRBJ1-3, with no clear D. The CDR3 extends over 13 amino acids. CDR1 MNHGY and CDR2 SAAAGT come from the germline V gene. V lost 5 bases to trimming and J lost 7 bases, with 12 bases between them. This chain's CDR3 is CASSGRSGNTIYF. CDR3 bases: TGTGCCAGCAGTGGCCGTAGCGGGAACACCATATATTTT.

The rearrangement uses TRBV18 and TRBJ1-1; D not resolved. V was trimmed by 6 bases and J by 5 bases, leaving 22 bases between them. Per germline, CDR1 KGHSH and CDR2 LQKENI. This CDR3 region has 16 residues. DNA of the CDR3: TGTGCCAGCTCCTACTGGGAGCTCACAACGGGTACTGAAGCTTTCTTT. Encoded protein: CASSYWELTTGTEAFF.

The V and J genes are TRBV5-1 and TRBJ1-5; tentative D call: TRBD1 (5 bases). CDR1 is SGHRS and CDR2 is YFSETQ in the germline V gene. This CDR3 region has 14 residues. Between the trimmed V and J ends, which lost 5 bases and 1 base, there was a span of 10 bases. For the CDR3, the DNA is TGCGCCAGCAGTCCCAGGGAGAGCAATCAGCCCCAGCATTTT. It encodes CASSPRESNQPQHF.

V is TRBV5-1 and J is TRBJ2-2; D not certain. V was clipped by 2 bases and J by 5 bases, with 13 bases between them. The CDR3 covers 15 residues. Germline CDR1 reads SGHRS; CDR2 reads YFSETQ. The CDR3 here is CASSFSGADTGELFF. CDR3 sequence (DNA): TGCGCCAGCAGCTTCAGTGGTGCGGATACCGGGGAGCTGTTTTTT.

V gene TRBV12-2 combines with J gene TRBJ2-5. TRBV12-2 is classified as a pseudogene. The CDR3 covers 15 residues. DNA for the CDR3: TGTGCCACCGCCCGGCTAGCAGGGCACCAAGAGACCCAGTACTTC. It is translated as CATARLAGHQETQYF.

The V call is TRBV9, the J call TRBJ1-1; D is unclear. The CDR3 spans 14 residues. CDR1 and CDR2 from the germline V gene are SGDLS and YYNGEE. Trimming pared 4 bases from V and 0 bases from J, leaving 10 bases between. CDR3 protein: CASSFGSLNTEAFF. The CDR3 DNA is TGTGCCAGCAGCTTTGGCAGTTTGAACACTGAAGCTTTCTTT.

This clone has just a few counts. The CDR3 spells CATSREGSPLNEQFF. The CDR3 DNA follows: TGTGCCACCAGCAGAGAAGGGAGTCCATTGAATGAGCAGTTCTTC. The chain carries TRBV15 and TRBJ2-1; D possibly corresponds to TRBD2 (5 bases). V was trimmed by 0 bases and J by 7 bases, leaving 13 bases between them. Germline V gives CDR1 LNHNV, CDR2 YYDKDF (reference sequence). The length of the CDR3 is 15 residues.

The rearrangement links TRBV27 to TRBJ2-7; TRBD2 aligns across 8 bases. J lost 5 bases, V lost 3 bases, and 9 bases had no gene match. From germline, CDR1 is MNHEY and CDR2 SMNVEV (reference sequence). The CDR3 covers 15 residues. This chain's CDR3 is CASSLSGGGRNEQYF. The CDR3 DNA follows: TGTGCCAGCAGTTTGAGCGGGGGAGGGAGAAACGAGCAGTACTTC.